The entry below gives a single T cell receptor (beta chain) sequence along with its context. This clonotype was observed many times. Its cognate antigen has yet to be identified. No base qualities exist here, and no much larger clone lies one base off it. These data belong to a study of CD8 T cells in ankylosing spondylitis (dated by TCRdb to about 2017). Notes on the research overall: T cell receptor beta repertoires were profiled in healthy donors and ankylosing spondylitis patients so that disease-linked TCR variants could be found. Peripheral blood was sampled, and synovial fluid was additionally collected from ankylosing spondylitis patients. The full study cohort was made up of about 24 ankylosing spondylitis patients and over 90 healthy donors. Broad study findings and their caveats: The disease-linked clones were reported to be significantly enriched in matched synovial fluid samples from ankylosing spondylitis patients. The disease-linked clones showed a CD8+ phenotype and occurred at relatively low frequencies in peripheral blood. Some motif variants were previously reported in synovial fluid and blood of reactive arthritis patients, suggesting common disease-initiation mechanisms. A TCR beta motif of 8 or 9 highly homologous amino acid variants appeared characteristic of blood from ankylosing spondylitis patients.

Sequencing relied on an Illumina HiSeq 2500. Quantitative 5'-RACE with molecular barcodes was used to prepare TCR beta libraries. In the source study's methods: A new computational method based on a probabilistic model of VDJ rearrangement was used to identify disease-linked TCR variants. Through fastp at Q25 and MiXCR, TCRdb rebuilt clones from the public reads, retaining in-frame beta chains. Records with the same CDR3 protein are collapsed into one entry carrying the most frequent genes and DNA. TCRdb's processing, not the authors' own work, is the source of the V and J calls. This sample holds more than 150,000 distinct CDR3 sequences; around 13% were observed only once. Approximately 15% of the sample rests with the top ten. The cysteine opens and the phenylalanine closes a CDR3 of 17 amino acids. The sequence is cut down to CDR3 DNA, 51 bases in frame from base 1. Trimming at the junction amounts to 9 bases on V and 0 bases on J, and the germline ends lie 20 bases apart. CDR1 and CDR2 (SNHLY, FYNNEI) derive from the germline V gene.

The sample taken for sequencing was blood, either unsorted or a sorted T cell fraction (not recorded which). This receptor was taken from a male donor with ankylosing spondylitis or in good health (not recorded which). This sequence uses TRBV2 and TRBJ2-2; TRBD1 is a possible D gene, resting on 6 matching bases. Read as DNA, the sequence is TGTGCCAGTGGAAGGCCGGTGGGGGCGGCGAACACCGGGGAGCTGTTTTTT. Translated, it reads CASGRPVGAANTGELFF. Reference TRBV2 and TRBJ2-2 genes cover what lies past the CDR3, so the full variable domain is EPEVTQTPSHQVTQMGQEVILRCVPISNHLYFYWYRQILGQKVEFLVSFYNNEISEKSEIFDDQFSVERPDGSNFTLKIRSTKLEDSAMYFCASGRPVGAANTGELFFGEGSRLTVL.